The rows below give T cell receptor beta chains drawn from one sample of a study of naive and memory T cell subsets. One entry per CDR3 protein, called by TCRdb with MiXCR from the UMI-ligation and nested PCR reads. The sample holds approximately 150,000 distinct CDR3 sequences; roughly 22% are singletons and the top ten take approximately 0.1%. What was sequenced was naive CD4+ T cells from blood. All receptors come from a human donor in good health. Each CDR3 is given without its conserved first and last residue. Each record gives: V gene, CDR3 protein.

>TRBV6-5
ASSEMRGQGGKLF
>TRBV15
ATSRDGRRENEQF
>TRBV9
ASSNAGQGENIQY
>TRBV6-1
ASSERQGMVWDEQF
>TRBV20-1
SARDSNQPQH
>TRBV2
ATRLASEQY
>TRBV5-4
ASSLGLAGGDTQY
>TRBV6-5
ASAPRANTGELF
>TRBV7-2
ASSLVPTGRTEAF
>TRBV7-8
ASSLGLAWYNEQF
>TRBV4-1
ASSRRRTGEAF
>TRBV24-1
ATSDRTGTSYNEQF
>TRBV20-1
SAPFSGSRNEQF
>TRBV6-2/TRBV6-3
ASSYLQTTGELF
>TRBV7-2
ASSLGGRSNEAF
>TRBV12-3/TRBV12-4
ASSLTRSTQPQH
>TRBV6-5
ASSTSDRATLSNYGYT
>TRBV11-2
ASSLGGTSSYNEQF
>TRBV2
ASSVRRGPYNEQF
>TRBV11-2
ASSFLTGWEQF
>TRBV5-1
ASSLRDSEQY
>TRBV5-8
ASSFYYEQY
>TRBV5-8
ASSLLAVTYNEQF
>TRBV12-3/TRBV12-4
ASSPSGLAGGPDEQF
>TRBV6-1
ASSEAVTGGNEQF
>TRBV20-1
SVPDRENQPQH
>TRBV4-3
ASSHIAGGRAYEQY
>TRBV20-1
SARRQGTDTQY
>TRBV12-3/TRBV12-4
ASSSIPGTGNQPQH
>TRBV5-1
ASSFEGWVDTEAF
>TRBV5-1
ASSSLAFTEQF
>TRBV27
ASSLSSPLGYGYT
>TRBV4-2
ASSQERTLGKETQY